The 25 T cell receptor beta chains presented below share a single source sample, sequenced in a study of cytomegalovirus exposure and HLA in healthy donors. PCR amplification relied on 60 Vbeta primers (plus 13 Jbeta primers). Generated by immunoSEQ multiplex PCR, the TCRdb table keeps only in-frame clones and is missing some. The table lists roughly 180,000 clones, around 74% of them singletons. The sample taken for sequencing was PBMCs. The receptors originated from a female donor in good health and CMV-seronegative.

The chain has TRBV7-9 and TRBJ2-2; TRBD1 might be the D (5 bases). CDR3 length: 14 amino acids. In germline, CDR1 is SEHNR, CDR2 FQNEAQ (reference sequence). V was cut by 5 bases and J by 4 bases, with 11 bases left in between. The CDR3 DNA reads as TGTGCCAGCAGCGACACAGGAGTCACCGGGGAGCTGTTTTTT. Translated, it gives CASSDTGVTGELFF.

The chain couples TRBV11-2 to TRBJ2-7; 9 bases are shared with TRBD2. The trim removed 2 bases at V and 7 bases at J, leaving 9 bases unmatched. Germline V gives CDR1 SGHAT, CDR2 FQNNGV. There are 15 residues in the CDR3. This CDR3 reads CASSLSLAGLREQYF. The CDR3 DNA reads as TGTGCCAGCAGCTTAAGCCTAGCGGGGCTAAGGGAGCAGTACTTC.

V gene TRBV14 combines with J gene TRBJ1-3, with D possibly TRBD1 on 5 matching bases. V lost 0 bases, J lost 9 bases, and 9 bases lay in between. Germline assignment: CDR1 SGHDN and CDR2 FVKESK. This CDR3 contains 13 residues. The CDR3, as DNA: TGTGCCAGCAGCCAAGAGCACGACAGCACCATATATTTT. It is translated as CASSQEHDSTIYF.

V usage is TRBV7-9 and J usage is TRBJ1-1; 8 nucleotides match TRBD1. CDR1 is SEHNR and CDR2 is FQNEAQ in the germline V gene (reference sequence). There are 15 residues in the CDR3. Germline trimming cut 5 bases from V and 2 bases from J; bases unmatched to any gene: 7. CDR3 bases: TGTGCCAGCAGCCCCGCCGGGACAGGAAACACTGAAGCTTTCTTT. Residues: CASSPAGTGNTEAFF.

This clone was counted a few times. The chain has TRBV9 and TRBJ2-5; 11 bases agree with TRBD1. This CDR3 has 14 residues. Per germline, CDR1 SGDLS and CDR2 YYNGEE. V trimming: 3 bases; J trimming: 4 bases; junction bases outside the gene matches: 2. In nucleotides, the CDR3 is TGTGCCAGCAGCGATGGGACAGGGGGAGAGACCCAGTACTTC. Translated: CASSDGTGGETQYF.

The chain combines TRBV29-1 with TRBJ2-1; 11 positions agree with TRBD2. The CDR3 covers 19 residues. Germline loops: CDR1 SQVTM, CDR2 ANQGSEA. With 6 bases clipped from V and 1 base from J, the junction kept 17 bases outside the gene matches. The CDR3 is CSVSPPGLADLSSYNEQFF. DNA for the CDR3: TGCAGCGTCTCACCTCCGGGACTAGCGGATCTTTCTTCCTACAATGAGCAGTTCTTC.

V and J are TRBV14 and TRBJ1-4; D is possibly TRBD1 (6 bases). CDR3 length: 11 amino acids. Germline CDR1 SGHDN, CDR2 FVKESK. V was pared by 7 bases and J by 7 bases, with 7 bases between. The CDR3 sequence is CASIRGEKLFF. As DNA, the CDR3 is TGTGCCAGCATCAGGGGTGAAAAACTGTTTTTT.

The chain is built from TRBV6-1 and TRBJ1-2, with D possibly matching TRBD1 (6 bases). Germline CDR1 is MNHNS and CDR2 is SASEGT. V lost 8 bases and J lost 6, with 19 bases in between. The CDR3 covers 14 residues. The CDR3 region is CASRWGRTYDGYTF. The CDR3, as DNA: TGTGCCAGCCGGTGGGGGCGGACTTACGATGGCTACACCTTC.

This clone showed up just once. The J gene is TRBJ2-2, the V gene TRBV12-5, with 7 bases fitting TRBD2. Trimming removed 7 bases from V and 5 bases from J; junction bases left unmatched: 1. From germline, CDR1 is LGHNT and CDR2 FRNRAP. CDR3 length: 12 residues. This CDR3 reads CASEAGTGELFF. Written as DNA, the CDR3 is TGTGCTAGTGAAGCGGGAACCGGGGAGCTGTTTTTT. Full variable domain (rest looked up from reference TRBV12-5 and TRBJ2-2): DARVTQTPRHKVTEMGQEVTMRCQPILGHNTVFWYRQTMMQGLELLAYFRNRAPLDDSGMPKDRFSAEMPDATLATLKIQPSEPRDSAVYFCASEAGTGELFFGEGSRLTVL.

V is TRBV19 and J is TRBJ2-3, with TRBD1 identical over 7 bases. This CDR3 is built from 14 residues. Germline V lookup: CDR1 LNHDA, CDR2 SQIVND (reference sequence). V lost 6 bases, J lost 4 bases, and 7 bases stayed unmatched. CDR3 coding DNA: TGTGCCAGTAGCTACGACAGGGTAGCAGATACGCAGTATTTT. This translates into CASSYDRVADTQYF.

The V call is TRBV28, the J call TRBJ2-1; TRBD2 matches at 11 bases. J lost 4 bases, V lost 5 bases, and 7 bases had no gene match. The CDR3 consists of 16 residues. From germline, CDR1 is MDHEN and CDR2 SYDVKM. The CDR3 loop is CASSTRTSGRYNEQFF. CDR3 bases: TGTGCCAGCAGTACCCGGACTAGCGGGCGTTACAATGAGCAGTTCTTC.

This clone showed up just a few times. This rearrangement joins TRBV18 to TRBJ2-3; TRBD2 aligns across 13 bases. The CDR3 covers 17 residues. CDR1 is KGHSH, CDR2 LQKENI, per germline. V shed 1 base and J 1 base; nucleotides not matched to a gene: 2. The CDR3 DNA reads TGTGCCAGCTCACCACTCGGACTAGCGGGAGGCACAGATACGCAGTATTTT. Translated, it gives CASSPLGLAGGTDTQYF.

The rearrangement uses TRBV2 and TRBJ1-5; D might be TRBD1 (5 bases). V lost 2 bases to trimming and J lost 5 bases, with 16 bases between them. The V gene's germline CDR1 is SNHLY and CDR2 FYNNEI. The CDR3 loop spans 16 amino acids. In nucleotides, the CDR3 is TGTGCCAGCAGTGAAAAGGTGGCAGGGCTGGATCAGCCCCAGCATTTT. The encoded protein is CASSEKVAGLDQPQHF.

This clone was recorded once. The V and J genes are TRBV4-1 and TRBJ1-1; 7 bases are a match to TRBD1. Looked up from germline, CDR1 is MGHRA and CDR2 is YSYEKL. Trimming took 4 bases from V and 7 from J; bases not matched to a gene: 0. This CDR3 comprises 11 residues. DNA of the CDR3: TGCGCCAGCAGCCGACAGGGTGAAGCTTTCTTT. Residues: CASSRQGEAFF.

For the CDR3, the DNA is TGTGCCAGCAGCCCTCGGGTACCCCCCTACGAGCAGTACTTC. Its protein product is CASSPRVPPYEQYF. This chain links TRBV7-2 with TRBJ2-7; D gene unclear. Trimming shortened V by 5 bases and J by 2 bases, and 13 bases separated the two germline ends. Per germline, CDR1 SGHTA and CDR2 FQGNSA. The CDR3 runs 14 residues.

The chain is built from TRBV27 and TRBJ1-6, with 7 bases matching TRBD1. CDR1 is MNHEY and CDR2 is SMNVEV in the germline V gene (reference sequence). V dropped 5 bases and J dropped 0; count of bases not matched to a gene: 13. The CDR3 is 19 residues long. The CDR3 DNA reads TGTGCCAGCAGTGCCCGGGACAGTTTAACAAGCTCCTATAATTCACCCCTCCACTTT. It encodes CASSARDSLTSSYNSPLHF.

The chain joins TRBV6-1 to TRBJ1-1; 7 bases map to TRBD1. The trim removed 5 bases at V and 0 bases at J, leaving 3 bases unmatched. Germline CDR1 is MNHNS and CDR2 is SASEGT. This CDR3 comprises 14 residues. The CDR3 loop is CASSHGQVNTEAFF. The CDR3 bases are TGTGCCAGCAGTCACGGACAGGTGAACACTGAAGCTTTCTTT.

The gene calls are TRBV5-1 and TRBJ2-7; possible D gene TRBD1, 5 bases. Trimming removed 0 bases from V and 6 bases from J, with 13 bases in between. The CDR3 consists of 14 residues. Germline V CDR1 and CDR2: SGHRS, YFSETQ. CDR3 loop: CASSLVGERGEQYF. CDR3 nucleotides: TGCGCCAGCAGCTTGGTTGGGGAAAGGGGCGAGCAGTACTTC.

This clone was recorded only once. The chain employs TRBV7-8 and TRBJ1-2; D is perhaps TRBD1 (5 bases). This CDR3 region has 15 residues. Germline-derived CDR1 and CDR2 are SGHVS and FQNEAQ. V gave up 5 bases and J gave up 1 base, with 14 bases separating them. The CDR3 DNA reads TGTGCCAGCAGCGCACGACAGAAAGATAACTATGGCTACACCTTC. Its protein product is CASSARQKDNYGYTF.

CDR3 DNA sequence: TGTGCCAGCAGCTTACAATACAGGTCCCACTTAAGCTCCTACAATGAGCAGTTCTTC. Its protein is CASSLQYRSHLSSYNEQFF. The genes are TRBV7-9 and TRBJ2-1; D is possibly TRBD1 (5 bases). The CDR3 totals 19 residues. V lost 2 bases and J 0 bases, leaving 20 bases between the germline ends. CDR1 SEHNR and CDR2 FQNEAQ come from the germline V gene (reference sequence).

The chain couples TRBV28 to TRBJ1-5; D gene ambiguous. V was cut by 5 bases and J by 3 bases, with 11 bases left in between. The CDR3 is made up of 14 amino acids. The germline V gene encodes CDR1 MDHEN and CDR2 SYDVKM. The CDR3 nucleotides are TGTGCCAGCAGTGCCCGTGGGCTCAATCAGCCCCAGCATTTT. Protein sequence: CASSARGLNQPQHF.

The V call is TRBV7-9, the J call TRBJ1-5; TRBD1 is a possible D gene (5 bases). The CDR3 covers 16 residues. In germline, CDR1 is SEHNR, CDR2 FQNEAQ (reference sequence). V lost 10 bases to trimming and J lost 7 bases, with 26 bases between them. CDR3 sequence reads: CATTRTGSRGRQPQHF. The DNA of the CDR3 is TGTGCCACCACCAGGACCGGAAGCCGGGGGAGACAGCCCCAGCATTTT.

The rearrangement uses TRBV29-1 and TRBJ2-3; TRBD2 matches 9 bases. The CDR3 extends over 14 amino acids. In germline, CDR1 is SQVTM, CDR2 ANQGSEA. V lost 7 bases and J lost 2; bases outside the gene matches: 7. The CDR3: CSASPSGITDTQYF. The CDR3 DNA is TGCAGCGCCTCCCCTAGCGGGATCACAGATACGCAGTATTTT.

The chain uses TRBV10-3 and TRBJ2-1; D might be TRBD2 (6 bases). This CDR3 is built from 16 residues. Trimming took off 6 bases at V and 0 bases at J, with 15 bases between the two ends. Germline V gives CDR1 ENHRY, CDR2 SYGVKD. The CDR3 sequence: CAISPRGKSSYNEQFF. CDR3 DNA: TGTGCCATCAGCCCCCGGGGGAAGAGCTCCTACAATGAGCAGTTCTTC.

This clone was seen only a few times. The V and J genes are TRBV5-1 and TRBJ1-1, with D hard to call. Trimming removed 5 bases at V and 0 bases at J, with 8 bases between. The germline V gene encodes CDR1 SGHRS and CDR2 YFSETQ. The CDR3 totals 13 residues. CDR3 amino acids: CASSYQVNTEAFF. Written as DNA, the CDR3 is TGCGCCAGCAGTTATCAGGTGAACACTGAAGCTTTCTTT. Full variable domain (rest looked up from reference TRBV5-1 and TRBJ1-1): KAGVTQTPRYLIKTRGQQVTLSCSPISGHRSVSWYQQTPGQGLQFLFEYFSETQRNKGNFPGRFSGRQFSNSRSEMNVSTLELGDSALYLCASSYQVNTEAFFGQGTRLTVV.